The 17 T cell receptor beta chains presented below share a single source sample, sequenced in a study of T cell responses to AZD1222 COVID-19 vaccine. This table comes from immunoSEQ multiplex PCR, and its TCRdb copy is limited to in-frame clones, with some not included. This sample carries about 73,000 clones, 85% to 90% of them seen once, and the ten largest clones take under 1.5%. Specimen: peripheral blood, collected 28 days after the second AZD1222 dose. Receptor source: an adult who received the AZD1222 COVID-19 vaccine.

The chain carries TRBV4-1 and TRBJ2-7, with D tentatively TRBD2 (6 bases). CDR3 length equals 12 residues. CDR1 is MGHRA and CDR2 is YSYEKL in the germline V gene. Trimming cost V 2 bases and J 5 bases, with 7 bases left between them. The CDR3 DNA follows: TGCGCCAGCAGCCAAACGGGAGACGAGCAGTACTTC. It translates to CASSQTGDEQYF.

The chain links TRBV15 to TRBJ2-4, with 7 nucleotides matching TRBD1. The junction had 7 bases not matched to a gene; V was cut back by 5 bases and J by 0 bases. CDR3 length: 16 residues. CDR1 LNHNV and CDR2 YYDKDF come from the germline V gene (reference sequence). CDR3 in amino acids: CATSLRQGRAKNIQYF. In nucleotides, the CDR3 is TGTGCCACCAGCCTACGACAGGGCCGAGCCAAAAACATTCAGTACTTC.

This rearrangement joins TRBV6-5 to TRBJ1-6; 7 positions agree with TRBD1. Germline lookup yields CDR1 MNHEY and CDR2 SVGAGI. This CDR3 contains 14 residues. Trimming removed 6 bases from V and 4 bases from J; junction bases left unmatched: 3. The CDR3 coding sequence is TGTGCCAGCAGCGGGACAGTTTATAATTCACCCCTCCACTTT. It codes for CASSGTVYNSPLHF.

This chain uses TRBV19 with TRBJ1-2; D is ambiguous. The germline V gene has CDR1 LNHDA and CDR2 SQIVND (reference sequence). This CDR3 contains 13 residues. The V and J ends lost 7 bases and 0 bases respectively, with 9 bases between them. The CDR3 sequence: CASTLRANYGYTF. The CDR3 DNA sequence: TGTGCCAGTACCCTGCGGGCTAACTATGGCTACACCTTC.

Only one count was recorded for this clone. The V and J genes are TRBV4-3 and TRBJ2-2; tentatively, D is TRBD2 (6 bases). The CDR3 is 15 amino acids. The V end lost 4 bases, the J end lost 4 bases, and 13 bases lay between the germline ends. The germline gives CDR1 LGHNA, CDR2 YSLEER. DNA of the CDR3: TGCGCCAGCAGCCCCAGAAGCGGGCCCACCGGGGAGCTGTTTTTT. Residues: CASSPRSGPTGELFF.

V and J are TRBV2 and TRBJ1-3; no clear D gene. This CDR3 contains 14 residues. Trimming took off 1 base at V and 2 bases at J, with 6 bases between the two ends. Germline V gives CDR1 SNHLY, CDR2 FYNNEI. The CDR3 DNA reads TGTGCCAGCAGTGAAGGGTCAGCTGGAAACACCATATATTTT. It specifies CASSEGSAGNTIYF.

CDR3 region: CASSEVGLSSYEQYF. CDR3 bases: TGTGCCAGCAGTGAAGTAGGACTTAGCTCCTACGAGCAGTACTTC. The genes are TRBV6-1 and TRBJ2-7; D is perhaps TRBD2 (5 bases). Germline V CDR1 and CDR2: MNHNS, SASEGT. The length of the CDR3 is 15 residues. Trimming took off 1 base at V and 0 bases at J, with 10 bases between the two ends.

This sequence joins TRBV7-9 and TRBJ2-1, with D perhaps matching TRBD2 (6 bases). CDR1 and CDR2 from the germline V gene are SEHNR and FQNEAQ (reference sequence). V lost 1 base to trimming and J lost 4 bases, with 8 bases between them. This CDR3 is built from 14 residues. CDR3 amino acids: CASSLERGYNEQFF. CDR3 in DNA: TGTGCCAGCAGCTTAGAACGGGGGTACAATGAGCAGTTCTTC.

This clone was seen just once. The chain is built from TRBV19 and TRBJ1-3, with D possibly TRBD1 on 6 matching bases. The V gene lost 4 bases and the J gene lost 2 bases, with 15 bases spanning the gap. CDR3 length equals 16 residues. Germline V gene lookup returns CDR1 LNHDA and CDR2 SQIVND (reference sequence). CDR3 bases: TGTGCCAGTAGTAACCAGGGGATCTGGGCTGGAAACACCATATATTTT. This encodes CASSNQGIWAGNTIYF.

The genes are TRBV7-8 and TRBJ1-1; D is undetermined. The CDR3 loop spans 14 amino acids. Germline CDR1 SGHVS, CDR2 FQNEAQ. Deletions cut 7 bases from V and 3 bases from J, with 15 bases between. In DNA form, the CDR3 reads TGTGCCAGCAAGGTTTCAGAGGGTTACACTGAAGCTTTCTTT. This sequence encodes CASKVSEGYTEAFF.

The CDR3 DNA follows: TGTGCCAGCAGGCCTCCAGGGAAGGGACAGCCCCAGCATTTT. Translation: CASRPPGKGQPQHF. The gene calls are TRBV28 and TRBJ1-5; a possible D gene is TRBD1 (5 bases). CDR1 and CDR2 (germline): MDHEN, SYDVKM. The CDR3 length is 14 residues. Trimming took off 6 bases at V and 7 bases at J, with 16 bases between the two ends.

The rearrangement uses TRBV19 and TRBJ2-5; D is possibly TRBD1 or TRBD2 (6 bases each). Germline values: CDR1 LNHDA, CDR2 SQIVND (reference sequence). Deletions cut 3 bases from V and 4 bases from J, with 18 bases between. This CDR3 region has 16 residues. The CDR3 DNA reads TGTGCCAGTAGTATTCGGTTATCACAGGGAGGAGAGACCCAGTACTTC. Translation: CASSIRLSQGGETQYF.

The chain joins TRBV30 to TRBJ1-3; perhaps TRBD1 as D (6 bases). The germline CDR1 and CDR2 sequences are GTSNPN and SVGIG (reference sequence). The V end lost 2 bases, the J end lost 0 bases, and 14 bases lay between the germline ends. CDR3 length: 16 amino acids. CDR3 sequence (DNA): TGTGCCTGGAGTATAGGACAGAGACTCTCTGGAAACACCATATATTTT. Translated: CAWSIGQRLSGNTIYF.

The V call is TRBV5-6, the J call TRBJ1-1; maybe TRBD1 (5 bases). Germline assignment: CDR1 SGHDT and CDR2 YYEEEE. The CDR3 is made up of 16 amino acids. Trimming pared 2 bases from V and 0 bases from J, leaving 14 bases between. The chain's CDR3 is CASSLYWGGVNTEAFF. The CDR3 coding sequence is TGTGCCAGCAGCTTATATTGGGGAGGGGTGAACACTGAAGCTTTCTTT.

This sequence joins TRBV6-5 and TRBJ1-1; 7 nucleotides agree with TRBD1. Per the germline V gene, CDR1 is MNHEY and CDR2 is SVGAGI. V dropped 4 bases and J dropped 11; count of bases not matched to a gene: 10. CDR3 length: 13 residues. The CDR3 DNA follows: TGTGCCAGCAGTTCCCCTACAGGGGAAAAGGCTTTCTTT. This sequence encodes CASSSPTGEKAFF.

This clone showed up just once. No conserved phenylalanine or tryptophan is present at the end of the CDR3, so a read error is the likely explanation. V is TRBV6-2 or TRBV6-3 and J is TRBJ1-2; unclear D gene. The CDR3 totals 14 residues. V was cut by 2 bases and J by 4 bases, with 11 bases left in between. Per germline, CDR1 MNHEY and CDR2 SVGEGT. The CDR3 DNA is TGTGCCAGCAGTTACCTTCGCAGTCTCTATGGCTACACCCTC. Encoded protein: CASSYLRSLYGYTL.

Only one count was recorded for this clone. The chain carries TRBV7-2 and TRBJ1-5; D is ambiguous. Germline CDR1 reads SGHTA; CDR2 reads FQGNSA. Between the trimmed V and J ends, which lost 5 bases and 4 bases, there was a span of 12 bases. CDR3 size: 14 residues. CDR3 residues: CASSPGMGNQPQHF. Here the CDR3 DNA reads TGTGCCAGCAGCCCTGGGATGGGGAATCAGCCCCAGCATTTT.